The clone carrying this T cell receptor (beta chain) was observed many times. For TCR beta, libraries came from iRepertoire HTBI primers and Arm-PCR of CDR3 regions. Each CDR3 protein gets one entry after TCRdb re-called the multiplex PCR reads with MiXCR. The sample records about 610,000 distinct CDR3 sequences, around 15% being singletons. Sample time point: newly diagnosed GD, antithyroid drugs for less than 3 months. Generation of the TCR library employed RNA extracted from PBMCs. This specimen belongs to a study of regulatory T cells in long-lasting Graves disease. Trimming took 6 bases from V and 9 from J, leaving 18 bases between them. The CDR3 contains 13 residues. Germline lookup yields CDR1 DFQATT and CDR2 SNEGSKA (reference sequence). This same sample was also part of a study on T cells in Graves' hyperthyroidism and ophthalmopathy.

The source material was peripheral blood mononuclear cells (PBMCs), sampled at new diagnosis, from a patient treated with antithyroid drugs. The V gene is TRBV20-1, the J gene TRBJ2-1; D possibly corresponds to TRBD2 (6 bases). The clonotype was recovered from a man between 18 and 35 years old with Graves disease. The CDR3 nucleotides are TGCAGTGCGTTGGGCTCGGGAGATCGTGAGCAGTTCTTC. Its protein product is CSALGSGDREQFF.